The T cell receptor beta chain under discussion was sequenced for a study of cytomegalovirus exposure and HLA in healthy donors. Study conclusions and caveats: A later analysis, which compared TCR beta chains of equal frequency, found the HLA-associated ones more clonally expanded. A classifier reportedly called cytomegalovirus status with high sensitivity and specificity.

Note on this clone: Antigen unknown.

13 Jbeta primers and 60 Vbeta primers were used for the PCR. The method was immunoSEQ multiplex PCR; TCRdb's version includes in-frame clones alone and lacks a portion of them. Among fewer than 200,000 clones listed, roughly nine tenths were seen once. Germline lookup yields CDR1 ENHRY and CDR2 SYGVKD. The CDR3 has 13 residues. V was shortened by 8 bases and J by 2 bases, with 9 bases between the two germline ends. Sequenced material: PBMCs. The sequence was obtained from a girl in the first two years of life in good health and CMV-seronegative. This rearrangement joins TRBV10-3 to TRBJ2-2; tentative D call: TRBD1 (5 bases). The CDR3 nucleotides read TGTGCCATCGACAGAACTAACACCGGGGAGCTGTTTTTT. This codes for CAIDRTNTGELFF.